This T cell receptor (beta chain) was captured by sequencing in a study of cytomegalovirus exposure and HLA in healthy donors. As concerns this clone: A read error may account for a junction end that differs from germline.

The PCR was carried out with 60 Vbeta primers and 13 Jbeta primers. The method was immunoSEQ multiplex PCR; TCRdb's version includes in-frame clones alone and lacks a portion of them. The sample lists roughly 150,000 clones; approximately 79% were seen once. Germline V gives CDR1 SEHNR, CDR2 FQNEAQ (reference sequence). This CDR3 comprises 12 residues. The gene calls are TRBV7-9 and TRBJ1-6; D unclear. The source material was PBMCs. The receptor was derived from a woman aged 50 to 60 in good health and CMV-seropositive. The CDR3 DNA follows: TGTTCCAGCAGCTTAGAGCACTCACCCCTCCACTTT. Encoded protein: CSSSLEHSPLHF.